Listed below are T cell receptor beta chains from one sample, sequenced in a study of T cells in Graves' hyperthyroidism and ophthalmopathy. One entry per CDR3 protein, called by TCRdb with MiXCR from the multiplex PCR reads. The data hold approximately 420,000 distinct CDR3 sequences, with more than 13% observed a single time. Specimen: blood. These receptors originate from a woman in her twenties or thirties with Graves' hyperthyroidism. The conserved cysteine and the conserved F or W are not part of the CDR3 here. Expanded clones get a size class; other rows say once, few or many, or leave the size out.

V	size	J	CDR3
TRBV28	many	TRBJ2-3	ASLFRTTDTQY
TRBV5-1	few	TRBJ2-5	ASSPGQGFRETQY
TRBV20-1	many	TRBJ2-4	SVTEHGAKNIQY
TRBV29-1	NA	TRBJ1-3	SVSSRAGNTIH
TRBV20-1	many	TRBJ2-3	SARNEPTDTQY
TRBV6-1	few	TRBJ1-1	ASSAPSDAGGNTEAF
TRBV12-3/TRBV12-4	many	TRBJ2-3	ASRFSGSTDTQY
TRBV2	many	TRBJ2-7	ASSEQGSSYEQY
TRBV7-9	NA	TRBJ2-3	ASSLGPRTSGTNTQY
TRBV18	NA	TRBJ2-3	ASSPRTGGSVTDTQY
TRBV20-1	few	TRBJ2-1	SARPPTGGAPNEQF
TRBV7-9	few	TRBJ1-4	ASRPGAVTNEKLF
TRBV12-3/TRBV12-4	few	TRBJ2-3	ASSPPGREMQY
TRBV20-1	many	TRBJ2-2	SAIPGRSTGELF
TRBV28	few	TRBJ1-3	ASHQSPPVSGNTIY
TRBV11-2	NA	TRBJ2-2	ASSISGRALTLLF
TRBV24-1	many	TRBJ1-1	ATSGGGVEDTEAF
TRBV20-1	many	TRBJ2-7	SAKLVQAYEQY
TRBV28	many	TRBJ2-1	ASIRLAGTYNEQF
TRBV29-1	NA	TRBJ1-2	SAEAGYGYT
TRBV11-2	many	TRBJ2-3	ASSRGGSTDTQY
TRBV20-1	many	TRBJ1-2	SARAGTGRDGYT
TRBV2	many	TRBJ2-2	ASRGTSGTGELF
TRBV10-3	few	TRBJ2-4	ATRQGWMY
TRBV6-1	few	TRBJ2-1	ASSGLAGLWEQF
TRBV28	many	TRBJ2-6	ASIASSGANVLT
TRBV5-1	few	TRBJ2-3	ASSLVGAGVADTQY
TRBV7-2	many	TRBJ2-7	ASSPGLFSYEQY
TRBV12-3/TRBV12-4	NA	TRBJ2-7	ASSRLGDISYEQY
TRBV6-1	NA	TRBJ2-4	ASSEPQGDKNIQY
TRBV7-2	NA	TRBJ2-7	ASSLSGFSPYEQY
TRBV28	many	TRBJ2-7	ASSSVLEYEQY
TRBV7-8	many	TRBJ1-5	ASSYPPDQPQH
TRBV20-1	NA	TRBJ2-6	SARGPGLVSGANVLT